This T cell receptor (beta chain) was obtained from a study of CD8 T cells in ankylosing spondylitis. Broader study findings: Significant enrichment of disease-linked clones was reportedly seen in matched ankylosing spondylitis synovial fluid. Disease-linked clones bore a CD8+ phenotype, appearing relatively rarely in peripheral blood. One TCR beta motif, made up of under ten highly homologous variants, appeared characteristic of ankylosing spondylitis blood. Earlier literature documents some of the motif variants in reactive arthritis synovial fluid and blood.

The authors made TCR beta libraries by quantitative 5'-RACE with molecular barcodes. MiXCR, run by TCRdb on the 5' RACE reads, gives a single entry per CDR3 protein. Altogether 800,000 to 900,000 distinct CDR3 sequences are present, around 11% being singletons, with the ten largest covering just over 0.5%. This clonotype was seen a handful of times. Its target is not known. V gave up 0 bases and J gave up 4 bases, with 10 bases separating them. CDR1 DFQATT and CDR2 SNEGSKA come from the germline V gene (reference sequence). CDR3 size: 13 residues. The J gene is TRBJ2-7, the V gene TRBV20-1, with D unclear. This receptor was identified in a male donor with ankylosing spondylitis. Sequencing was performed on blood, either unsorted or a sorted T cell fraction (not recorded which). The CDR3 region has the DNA TGCAGTGCTAGAGACCAGACCCTATACGAGCAGTACTTC. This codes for CSARDQTLYEQYF.